This TCR beta chain was captured in a study of T cell changes during pregnancy in multiple sclerosis. The data were produced by immunoSEQ multiplex PCR, yet TCRdb's version contains in-frame clones alone and is incomplete. The sample lists 35,000 to 50,000 clones; 80% to 90% were seen once. From germline, CDR1 is SNHLY and CDR2 FYNNEI. The germline V and J ends were trimmed by 4 bases and 0 bases, with 7 bases remaining between them. The CDR3 is 14 residues long. The sample consisted of CD4+ T cells from peripheral blood mononuclear cells, taken after pregnancy. The receptor comes from a female donor with multiple sclerosis, enrolled in a pregnancy study. The chain joins TRBV2 to TRBJ1-5; D not certain. The CDR3 bases are TGTGCCAGCAGTGGGCAGTCTAGCAATCAGCCCCAGCATTTT. This encodes CASSGQSSNQPQHF.